A selection of T cell receptor beta chains follows, all from one sample in a study of blood T cell repertoires in COVID-19. Sequencing used immunoSEQ multiplex PCR; TCRdb keeps in-frame clones, though not all of them. The repertoire holds 350,000 to 450,000 clones, with roughly 88% as singletons. The source material was PBMCs or T cells enriched from blood (not recorded which). These receptors all stem from a woman under 30 who had been exposed to COVID-19. Both conserved end residues are part of each CDR3. D genes are given only for firm matches. Clone size is not always given. Where it is, it says once, few, many or a class for expanded clones.

v_call,clone_size,cdr3_length,d_call,j_call,cdr3_aa,cdr3_nt
TRBV7-9,-,12,-,TRBJ2-1,CASSLVGDEQFF,TGTGCCAGCAGCTTAGTTGGAGATGAGCAGTTCTTC
TRBV29-1,-,12,-,TRBJ2-5,CSVSRGQETQYF,TGCAGCGTTTCCAGGGGCCAAGAGACCCAGTACTTC
TRBV28,-,15,TRBD1,TRBJ2-1,CASLTTGTGYNEQFF,TGTGCCAGCTTAACCACTGGGACAGGTTACAATGAGCAGTTCTTC
TRBV2,-,15,-,TRBJ1-3,CASSWTASSGNTIYF,TGTGCCAGCAGTTGGACAGCCAGCTCTGGAAACACCATATATTTT
TRBV11-2,-,17,-,TRBJ2-7,CASSLGGLNRVPYEQYF,TGTGCCAGCAGCTTAGGGGGCCTAAACAGGGTACCCTACGAGCAGTACTTC
TRBV13,-,14,-,TRBJ1-1,CASSWQGISTEAFF,TGTGCCAGCAGCTGGCAGGGTATTTCCACTGAAGCTTTCTTT
TRBV7-8,few,14,-,TRBJ2-2,CASSLALHTGELFF,TGTGCCAGCAGCTTAGCTCTCCACACCGGGGAGCTGTTTTTT
TRBV5-1,-,16,-,TRBJ2-2,CASSLGLGPNTGELFF,TGCGCCAGCAGCTTGGGGCTTGGGCCTAACACCGGGGAGCTGTTTTTT
TRBV28,-,13,TRBD2,TRBJ2-7,CASSAGGRYEQYF,TGTGCCAGCAGCGCGGGGGGAAGATACGAGCAGTACTTC
TRBV5-4,few,15,TRBD2,TRBJ2-5,CASSLAAGVQETQYF,TGTGCCAGCAGCTTGGCGGCGGGAGTTCAAGAGACCCAGTACTTC
TRBV30,few,11,-,TRBJ2-7,CAWSVTDEQYF,TGTGCCTGGAGTGTAACGGACGAGCAGTACTTC
TRBV5-1,-,17,-,TRBJ2-6,CASSFQGRESGANVLTF,TGCGCCAGCAGCTTCCAGGGCAGGGAATCCGGGGCCAACGTCCTGACTTTC
TRBV30,-,15,TRBD2,TRBJ2-7,CAWSWGLAGTYEQYF,TGTGCCTGGAGTTGGGGACTAGCGGGGACCTACGAGCAGTACTTC
TRBV3-1/TRBV3-2,-,15,-,TRBJ2-1,CASRHRGGLNNEQFF,TGTGCCAGCAGACACAGGGGAGGCCTAAACAATGAGCAGTTCTTC
TRBV3-1/TRBV3-2,-,16,TRBD2,TRBJ2-5,CASSPAVAGGRETQYF,TGTGCCAGCAGCCCCGCGGTTGCGGGAGGGCGAGAGACCCAGTACTTC
TRBV6-2/TRBV6-3,-,15,-,TRBJ2-1,CASSIAETSYNEQFF,TGTGCCAGCAGTATAGCGGAGACCTCCTACAATGAGCAGTTCTTC
TRBV2,few,14,-,TRBJ1-5,CASTPGQNHQPQHF,TGTGCCAGCACTCCAGGACAGAACCATCAGCCCCAGCATTTT